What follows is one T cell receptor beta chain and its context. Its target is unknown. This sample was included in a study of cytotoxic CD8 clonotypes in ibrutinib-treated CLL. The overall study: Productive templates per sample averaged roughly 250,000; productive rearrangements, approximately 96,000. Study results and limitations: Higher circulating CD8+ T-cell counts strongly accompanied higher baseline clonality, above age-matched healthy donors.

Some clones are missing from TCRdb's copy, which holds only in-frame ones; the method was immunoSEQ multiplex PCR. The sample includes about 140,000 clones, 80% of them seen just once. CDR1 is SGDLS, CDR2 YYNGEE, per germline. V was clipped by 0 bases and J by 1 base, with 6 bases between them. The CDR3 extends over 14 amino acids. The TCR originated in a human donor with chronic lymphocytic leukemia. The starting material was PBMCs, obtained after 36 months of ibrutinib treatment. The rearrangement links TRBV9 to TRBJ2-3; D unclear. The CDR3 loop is CASSVDRRTDTQYF. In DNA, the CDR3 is TGTGCCAGCAGCGTAGACCGACGCACAGATACGCAGTATTTT.